This T cell receptor (beta chain) came from a study of blood T cell repertoires in COVID-19. Study-wide background: Material from acute and convalescent COVID-19 was sourced from the United States, Italy and Spain. Sources were T cells, B-cell-depleted T cells, or PBMCs; the material itself was cDNA or gDNA.

In regard to this clone: It is unclear where the CDR3 begins or ends on the DNA, so no DNA is shown, and the CDR3 is as TCRdb lists it.

Original handling: Amplification of reference gene primers provided the estimated nucleated cell counts. The protocol was immunoSEQ multiplex PCR, while the TCRdb copy is restricted to in-frame clones and leaves out a portion. V, J and clone size are those of that table, while D and trimming were read from the DNA. The table shows 95,000 to 110,000 clones, with 85% to 90% occurring only once. Sequenced: peripheral blood. This sequence originates from a human donor in a cohort sampled during active COVID-19.

CDR3 amino acids: CASSFGSGATTLSGANVLTF. This chain uses TRBV12-1 with TRBJ2-6; TRBD2 is taken as the D call from the table, unchecked against the DNA. TRBV12-1 is listed as a pseudogene. Counting both end residues, the CDR3 totals 20 amino acids.